Listed below are T cell receptor beta chains from one sample, sequenced in a study of cytomegalovirus exposure and HLA in healthy donors. Generated by immunoSEQ multiplex PCR, the TCRdb table keeps only in-frame clones and is missing some. The sample contains 150,000 to 200,000 clones, 82% of which appear only once. Sample: PBMCs. The receptors originated from a man aged 35-49 years in good health and CMV-seronegative. Each CDR3 is given with its conserved first and last residue. A D gene is named only where the DNA matches it firmly. Clone size is shown for a subset of rows, as once, few, many or a class of expanded clone.

D gene | J gene | V gene | clone size | CDR3 DNA | CDR3 protein
TRBD2 | TRBJ2-7 | TRBV28 | - | TGTGCCACCTGTCGACTAGCGGGGTACGAGCAGTACTTC | CATCRLAGYEQYF
TRBD1 | TRBJ1-2 | TRBV9 | once | TGTGCCAGCAGCGTAGTGGACAGGGGCGGCTATGGCTACACCTTC | CASSVVDRGGYGYTF
TRBD2 | TRBJ2-1 | TRBV19 | - | TGTGCCAGTAGTGGCGGGGGTTATGAGCAGTTCTTC | CASSGGGYEQFF
- | TRBJ2-7 | TRBV10-3 | - | TGTGCCATCAGTGGGAAGACTACTACCTACGAGCAGTACTTC | CAISGKTTTYEQYF
TRBD1 | TRBJ2-7 | TRBV7-3 | - | TGTGCCAGCAGCTCGCGACAGGGGAAGCCTTACGAGCAGTACTTC | CASSSRQGKPYEQYF
- | TRBJ1-2 | TRBV28 | - | TGTGCCAGCAGCCCGGGCGGCGCAGGGGCAGATAACTATGGCTACACCTTC | CASSPGGAGADNYGYTF
TRBD1 | TRBJ2-7 | TRBV27 | - | TGTGCAATTCGGACAGGAGGCTATTCCTACGAGCAGTACTTC | CAIRTGGYSYEQYF
TRBD2 | TRBJ2-1 | TRBV6-5 | - | TGTGCCAGCAGTATTTTAGCGGGGGGCCGCAATGAGCAGTTCTTC | CASSILAGGRNEQFF
- | TRBJ2-7 | TRBV6-5 | - | TGTGCCAGCAGTTATGGGCAGACCGACTACGAGCAGTACTTC | CASSYGQTDYEQYF
- | TRBJ2-7 | TRBV6-4 | - | TGTGCCAGCAGTGGAGACTCTAGAGACGAGCAGTACTTC | CASSGDSRDEQYF
- | TRBJ2-3 | TRBV5-5 | once | TGTGCCAGCAGCTTGGTCGGGAGTGGTGGCACAGATACGCAGTATTTT | CASSLVGSGGTDTQYF
TRBD1 | TRBJ2-7 | TRBV5-6 | - | TGTGCCAGCAGCGAAAATGGACAGGGGGTATACGAGCAGTACTTC | CASSENGQGVYEQYF
- | TRBJ1-2 | TRBV5-1 | - | TGCGCCAGCAGCTTGTCTCAGAATGGCTACACCTTC | CASSLSQNGYTF
TRBD1 | TRBJ2-7 | TRBV13 | - | TGTGCCAGCAGCTCGGCGGACAGGGGTTACGAGCAGTACTTC | CASSSADRGYEQYF
TRBD1 | TRBJ1-1 | TRBV10-3 | - | TGTGCCATCAGTCCGACAGGGGAAAGGACTGAAGCTTTCTTT | CAISPTGERTEAFF
TRBD1 | TRBJ1-1 | TRBV7-9 | - | TGTGCCAGCAGCGGTCCCAGGGGGCCCTCCCCTGAAGCTTTCTTT | CASSGPRGPSPEAFF
TRBD1 | TRBJ2-1 | TRBV10-3 | - | TGTGCCACGCCGACAGGGGGCGCGGTCGGCTCCTACAATGAGCAGTTCTTC | CATPTGGAVGSYNEQFF
TRBD1 | TRBJ1-1 | TRBV28 | - | TGTGCCAGCAGCCACAGGGGAATGAACACTGAAGCTTTCTTT | CASSHRGMNTEAFF
TRBD1 | TRBJ1-4 | TRBV28 | - | TGTGCCAGCAGTCTATCACAGGGGGCAAGGGGAAAACTGTTTTTT | CASSLSQGARGKLFF
TRBD1 | TRBJ2-4 | TRBV2 | few | TGTGCCAGCAACAACTACAGGGGGCGCTACCTTAAAAACATTCAGTACTTC | CASNNYRGRYLKNIQYF
- | TRBJ1-1 | TRBV6-1 | - | TGTGCCAGCAGTGAGGGCGTGGGTGGAGCTTTCTTT | CASSEGVGGAFF
TRBD1 | TRBJ1-1 | TRBV5-5 | - | TGTGCCAGCAGTTTACAGGGGGTAAACACTGAAGCTTTCTTT | CASSLQGVNTEAFF
- | TRBJ1-4 | TRBV30 | - | TGTGCCTGGAGTGCCGGACTGTTTGAAAAACTGTTTTTT | CAWSAGLFEKLFF
- | TRBJ1-1 | TRBV11-2 | - | TGTGCCAGCAGCTCCTACAGGGTGGACACTGAAGCTTTCTTT | CASSSYRVDTEAFF
- | TRBJ1-2 | TRBV7-9 | - | TGTGCCAGCAGCGTACAGGGCCCGGAGTATGGCTACACCTTC | CASSVQGPEYGYTF
TRBD2 | TRBJ2-7 | TRBV15 | few | TGTGCCACCAGCAGAGGCTCCGGGGGGACCTACGAGCAGTACTTC | CATSRGSGGTYEQYF
- | TRBJ1-1 | TRBV7-9 | few | TGTGCCAGCAGCTCGGGAATGAACACTGAAGCTTTCTTT | CASSSGMNTEAFF
TRBD1 | TRBJ1-1 | TRBV18 | few | TGTGCCAGCTCACCAGACAGGGTGCGGGACACTGAAGCTTTCTTT | CASSPDRVRDTEAFF
- | TRBJ1-6 | TRBV7-2 | - | TGTGCCAGCAGCTTATTACAGGGCAATTCACCCCTCCACTTT | CASSLLQGNSPLHF
TRBD1 | TRBJ1-2 | TRBV11-3 | - | TGTGCCAGCAGCCCTCAGGACAGGAGTAACTATGGCTACACCTTC | CASSPQDRSNYGYTF
- | TRBJ1-1 | TRBV27 | - | TGTGCCAGCGTTCCCCCCTCCCCGGGCACTGAAGCTTTCTTT | CASVPPSPGTEAFF
TRBD2 | TRBJ2-5 | TRBV7-9 | - | TGTGCCAGCAGCTTAGTGTCTAGCGGACATAACCAAGAGACCCAGTACTTC | CASSLVSSGHNQETQYF
TRBD1 | TRBJ1-3 | TRBV6-6 | - | TGTGCCAGCAGCTGGACAGGGGGTAACACCATATATTTT | CASSWTGGNTIYF
- | TRBJ1-1 | TRBV5-6 | few | TGTGCCAGCAGCGACAGGCTCACTGAAGCTTTCTTT | CASSDRLTEAFF
TRBD2 | TRBJ2-7 | TRBV7-7 | - | TGTGCTAGCAGCTTAGGGGATCCGGGACTAGGCTACGAGCAGTACTTC | CASSLGDPGLGYEQYF
TRBD1 | TRBJ1-5 | TRBV7-8 | - | TGTGCCAGCAGCAAATCACCCAGGGGGCAGGGCAATCAGCCCCAGCATTTT | CASSKSPRGQGNQPQHF
TRBD2 | TRBJ2-7 | TRBV27 | - | TGTGCCAGCAGCCGACTGGGACTAGCAAACTACGAGCAGTACTTC | CASSRLGLANYEQYF
- | TRBJ1-6 | TRBV7-3 | once | TGTGCCAGCAGCCCGGGAGGCCCCTATAATTCACCCCTCCACTTT | CASSPGGPYNSPLHF
- | TRBJ2-7 | TRBV9 | - | TGTGCCAGCAGCGTAGAACGAGGGGGAGGGAACGAGCAGTACTTC | CASSVERGGGNEQYF
TRBD1 | TRBJ2-7 | TRBV6-9 | - | TGTGCCAGCAGTTATGCCCCGGGACAGAGATACGAGCAGTACTTC | CASSYAPGQRYEQYF
TRBD2 | TRBJ2-1 | TRBV7-3 | - | TGTGCCAGCAGCGGTACTAGCGGGGGGCACAATGAGCAGTTCTTC | CASSGTSGGHNEQFF
- | TRBJ2-5 | TRBV5-1 | - | TGCGCCAGCAGCGAACCGGGACAAGAGACCCAGTACTTC | CASSEPGQETQYF
- | TRBJ1-2 | TRBV6-6 | - | TGTGCCAGCAGTTCGACCCGGGACATTGGCTATGGCTACACCTTC | CASSSTRDIGYGYTF
TRBD1 | TRBJ2-3 | TRBV7-6 | - | TGTGCCAGCAGCGTGACAGGGTACAGCACAGATACGCAGTATTTT | CASSVTGYSTDTQYF
- | TRBJ2-5 | TRBV9 | - | TGTGCCAGCAGCGTAGGGGCTAGCACAGAGACCCAGTACTTC | CASSVGASTETQYF
TRBD1 | TRBJ2-5 | TRBV7-2 | - | TGCGCCAGCAGCCTATGGGACAGTCCTATGGAGACCCAGTACTTC | CASSLWDSPMETQYF
TRBD2 | TRBJ2-7 | TRBV4-2 | once | TGTGCCAGCAGCCAAGATCCTAGCGGGAGGGCTGTGAACGAGCAGTACTTC | CASSQDPSGRAVNEQYF
- | TRBJ2-1 | TRBV5-4 | - | TGTGCCAGCAGCTTGACCAGAAGTAATGAGCAGTTCTTC | CASSLTRSNEQFF
- | TRBJ1-5 | TRBV28 | - | TGTGCCAGCAGGTCGACAGTTGGGCCCCAGCATTTT | CASRSTVGPQHF